The 10 T cell receptor beta chains given below trace back to one sample, sequenced in a study. MiXCR was run by TCRdb on the RT-PCR reads, yielding one entry per CDR3 protein. The sample shows about 680,000 distinct CDR3 sequences, approximately 15% of them seen only once. Sequencing used memory CD4+ T cells from blood. The receptor set was obtained from a female donor in good health, serving as a healthy control.

The sample holds many counts of this clonotype. The V and J genes are TRBV29-1 and TRBJ1-2; 10 bases match TRBD1. Germline trimming cut 6 bases from V and 8 bases from J; bases unmatched to any gene: 9. Germline values: CDR1 SQVTM, CDR2 ANQGSEA. The CDR3 has 13 amino acids. CDR3 DNA: TGCAGCGTCCAGACCGGGACAGGGGACGGCTACACCTTC. Translation gives CSVQTGTGDGYTF.

DNA of the CDR3: TGTGCCAGCACCCGAGACCTAGGTGGTACTGAAGCTTTCTTT. It encodes CASTRDLGGTEAFF. The V call is TRBV6-1, the J call TRBJ1-1, with D unresolved. There are 14 residues in the CDR3. Germline CDR1 reads MNHNS; CDR2 reads SASEGT. The V gene lost 7 bases and the J gene lost 5 bases, with 17 bases spanning the gap.

The chain employs TRBV4-3 and TRBJ1-2, with D unresolved. Germline assignment: CDR1 LGHNA and CDR2 YSLEER. CDR3 size: 13 residues. The V and J ends lost 1 base and 8 bases respectively, with 11 bases between them. The CDR3: CASSQVPGSGYTF. CDR3 nucleotide sequence: TGCGCCAGCAGCCAAGTTCCAGGATCAGGCTACACCTTC.

The V call is TRBV7-6, the J call TRBJ2-5; perhaps D is TRBD1 or TRBD2 (6 bases each). V dropped 5 bases and J dropped 4 bases, with 20 bases sitting between them. This CDR3 comprises 16 residues. Germline V CDR1 and CDR2: SGHVS, FNYEAQ. The CDR3 region is CASSTEGRGAAETQYF. In DNA form, the CDR3 reads TGTGCCAGCAGCACCGAGGGTAGGGGGGCCGCAGAGACCCAGTACTTC.

The chain combines TRBV2 with TRBJ1-5; D gene ambiguous. CDR1 and CDR2 from the germline V gene are SNHLY and FYNNEI. There are 13 residues in the CDR3. The V gene lost 6 bases and the J gene lost 10 bases, with 16 bases spanning the gap. For the CDR3, the DNA is TGTGCCAGCAGACAATCTCAAGAGGCACCCCAGCATTTT. It translates to CASRQSQEAPQHF.

This clonotype was detected many times. The rearrangement joins TRBV5-1 to TRBJ2-1, with D tentatively TRBD1 or TRBD2 (5 bases each). Trimming took 4 bases from V and 1 from J, leaving 12 bases between them. There are 15 residues in the CDR3. Germline V lookup: CDR1 SGHRS, CDR2 YFSETQ. CDR3 sequence reads: CASSPDSGSYNEQFF. CDR3 in DNA: TGCGCCAGCAGCCCCGACAGCGGTTCCTACAATGAGCAGTTCTTC.

The CDR3 DNA is TGTGCCAGCAGTTTGCCCGGAACGAGCTCCTATAATTCACCCCTCCACTTT. Translating gives CASSLPGTSSYNSPLHF. The chain links TRBV28 to TRBJ1-6; D remains unclear. Germline V lookup: CDR1 MDHEN, CDR2 SYDVKM. The CDR3 spans 17 residues. Trimming cost V 3 bases and J 0 bases, with 12 bases left between them. Looking up the rest from reference TRBV28 and TRBJ1-6 gives the full variable domain: DVKVTQSSRYLVKRTGEKVFLECVQDMDHENMFWYRQDPGLGLRLIYFSYDVKMKEKGDIPEGYSVSREKKERFSLILESASTNQTSMYLCASSLPGTSSYNSPLHFGNGTRLTVT.

Only a few counts were recorded for this clonotype. The chain couples TRBV18 to TRBJ1-3; 10 positions match TRBD1. Germline CDR1 and CDR2: KGHSH and LQKENI. CDR3 size: 16 residues. Trimming took 2 bases from V and 4 from J; bases not matched to a gene: 5. The CDR3 sequence is CASSPTGTGDGNTIYF. The CDR3 coding sequence is TGTGCCAGCTCACCAACCGGGACAGGGGACGGAAACACCATATATTTT.

The table lists this clonotype with many counts. The chain couples TRBV5-1 to TRBJ2-1; weak D call: TRBD2 (7 bases). The V end was cut by 2 bases, the J end by 5 bases, with 14 bases between. Germline V lookup: CDR1 SGHRS, CDR2 YFSETQ. This CDR3 contains 15 residues. The CDR3 sequence is CASSFGGRGNNEQFF. The CDR3 bases are TGCGCCAGCAGCTTTGGGGGGAGGGGGAACAATGAGCAGTTCTTC.

A few counts support this clonotype. V and J are TRBV11-2 and TRBJ2-5, with 8 bases identical to TRBD2. The CDR3 runs to 16 residues. The V and J ends lost 5 bases and 3 bases, in that order; junction bases with no gene match: 11. Germline V gene sequence: CDR1 SGHAT, CDR2 FQNNGV. Here the CDR3 reads CASSPGLAVVEETQYF. The CDR3, as DNA: TGTGCCAGCAGCCCTGGACTAGCAGTCGTTGAAGAGACCCAGTACTTC.